This is a list of T cell receptor beta chains from one sample in a study of cytomegalovirus exposure and HLA in healthy donors. The repertoire was sequenced with immunoSEQ multiplex PCR; TCRdb's copy has only in-frame clones and lacks some. This sample's clone table lists tens of thousands of clones. Material: PBMCs. The receptors shown here come from a woman aged 55-69 years in good health and CMV-seropositive. CDR3s include the opening cysteine and the closing phenylalanine or tryptophan. A D gene is named only where the DNA matches it firmly.

j_call: TRBJ1-6
d_call: -
v_call: TRBV19
cdr3_aa: CASSMGQGGSPLHF
cdr3_nt: TGTGCCAGTAGTATGGGCCAGGGAGGTTCACCCCTCCACTTT

j_call: TRBJ2-7
d_call: TRBD2
v_call: TRBV6-5
cdr3_aa: CASSLGGKGTYEQYF
cdr3_nt: TGTGCCAGCAGCCTCGGGGGGAAAGGAACCTACGAGCAGTACTTC

j_call: TRBJ2-7
d_call: TRBD2
v_call: TRBV4-1
cdr3_aa: CASSQDFERGLPYEQYF
cdr3_nt: TGCGCCAGCAGCCAAGACTTTGAGCGGGGTTTGCCCTACGAGCAGTACTTC

j_call: TRBJ2-5
d_call: -
v_call: TRBV4-3
cdr3_aa: CASSQGLRGQETQYF
cdr3_nt: TGCGCCAGCAGCCAAGGACTTCGGGGACAAGAGACCCAGTACTTC

j_call: TRBJ2-2
d_call: TRBD2
v_call: TRBV10-3
cdr3_aa: CAISEPAGGQVGELFF
cdr3_nt: TGTGCCATCAGTGAGCCAGCGGGGGGGCAAGTCGGGGAGCTGTTTTTT

j_call: TRBJ2-5
d_call: -
v_call: TRBV5-1
cdr3_aa: CASSLISTQETQYF
cdr3_nt: TGCGCCAGCAGCTTAATAAGCACTCAAGAGACCCAGTACTTC

j_call: TRBJ1-2
d_call: -
v_call: TRBV6-5
cdr3_aa: CASSYSSRTADGYTF
cdr3_nt: TGTGCCAGCAGTTACTCGTCCCGGACAGCTGATGGCTACACCTTC

j_call: TRBJ1-1
d_call: -
v_call: TRBV11-3
cdr3_aa: CASSPKDSMNTEAFF
cdr3_nt: TGTGCCAGCAGCCCGAAGGACAGTATGAACACTGAAGCTTTCTTT

j_call: TRBJ2-3
d_call: -
v_call: TRBV20-1
cdr3_aa: CSARLTDTQYF
cdr3_nt: TGCAGTGCGCGTCTCACAGATACGCAGTATTTT

j_call: TRBJ2-7
d_call: -
v_call: TRBV27
cdr3_aa: CASSLFTSSYEQYF
cdr3_nt: TGTGCCAGCAGTTTATTCACCAGCTCCTACGAGCAGTACTTC

j_call: TRBJ2-1
d_call: TRBD2
v_call: TRBV7-9
cdr3_aa: CASSLERGGSEQFF
cdr3_nt: TGTGCCAGCAGCTTAGAGCGGGGGGGAAGTGAGCAGTTCTTC

j_call: TRBJ2-7
d_call: -
v_call: TRBV20-1
cdr3_aa: CSARLGYEQYF
cdr3_nt: TGCAGTGCAAGACTAGGCTACGAGCAGTACTTC

j_call: TRBJ2-7
d_call: -
v_call: TRBV9
cdr3_aa: CASSEKSGAYEQYF
cdr3_nt: TGTGCCAGCAGCGAAAAATCGGGTGCCTACGAGCAGTACTTC

j_call: TRBJ1-4
d_call: -
v_call: TRBV7-2
cdr3_aa: CASSPSTNEKLFF
cdr3_nt: TGTGCCAGCAGCCCCTCAACTAATGAAAAACTGTTTTTT

j_call: TRBJ2-1
d_call: TRBD2
v_call: TRBV4-1
cdr3_aa: CASSQVPSGGLSDEQFF
cdr3_nt: TGCGCCAGCAGCCAAGTTCCTAGCGGGGGCCTTTCGGATGAGCAGTTCTTC

j_call: TRBJ1-4
d_call: -
v_call: TRBV5-1
cdr3_aa: CASSWQGRVNEKLFF
cdr3_nt: TGCGCCAGCAGCTGGCAGGGCAGGGTCAATGAAAAACTGTTTTTT

j_call: TRBJ2-5
d_call: TRBD2
v_call: TRBV7-9
cdr3_aa: CASSPETSGGWTGRETQYF
cdr3_nt: TGTGCCAGCAGCCCGGAGACTAGCGGGGGCTGGACGGGTCGAGAGACCCAGTACTTC

j_call: TRBJ2-4
d_call: -
v_call: TRBV5-5
cdr3_aa: CASEEGAAKNIQYF
cdr3_nt: TGTGCCTCCGAGGAGGGGGCGGCCAAAAACATTCAGTACTTC

j_call: TRBJ1-2
d_call: -
v_call: TRBV18
cdr3_aa: CASSPPNRDGGYTF
cdr3_nt: TGTGCCAGCTCACCACCGAACAGGGACGGCGGCTACACCTTC

j_call: TRBJ1-1
d_call: -
v_call: TRBV7-9
cdr3_aa: CASSLNREAFF
cdr3_nt: TGTGCCAGCAGCTTAAACAGAGAAGCTTTCTTT

j_call: TRBJ2-1
d_call: -
v_call: TRBV5-8
cdr3_aa: CASSPDEGNEQFF
cdr3_nt: TGTGCCAGCAGCCCGGACGAGGGCAATGAGCAGTTCTTC

j_call: TRBJ1-2
d_call: TRBD1
v_call: TRBV9
cdr3_aa: CASSPGTGGRGYTF
cdr3_nt: TGTGCCAGCAGCCCCGGGACAGGGGGTCGTGGCTACACCTTC

j_call: TRBJ2-7
d_call: TRBD1
v_call: TRBV4-3
cdr3_aa: CASSHGTGLSYEQYF
cdr3_nt: TGCGCCAGCAGCCACGGGACAGGTCTCTCCTACGAGCAGTACTTC

j_call: TRBJ1-5
d_call: -
v_call: TRBV28
cdr3_aa: CASSLLQGGRVQPQHF
cdr3_nt: TGTGCCAGCAGTTTATTACAGGGTGGTAGGGTTCAGCCCCAGCATTTT

j_call: TRBJ1-4
d_call: -
v_call: TRBV11-2
cdr3_aa: CASSLGSPNEKLFF
cdr3_nt: TGTGCCAGCAGCTTAGGGAGTCCTAATGAAAAACTGTTTTTT

j_call: TRBJ2-1
d_call: -
v_call: TRBV7-7
cdr3_aa: CASSLGPEQGDEQFF
cdr3_nt: TGTGCTAGCAGCTTAGGCCCAGAGCAAGGGGATGAGCAGTTCTTC

j_call: TRBJ2-7
d_call: -
v_call: TRBV5-8
cdr3_aa: CASSLSAGGESYEQYF
cdr3_nt: TGTGCCAGCAGCCTTTCCGCTGGCGGGGAGTCCTACGAGCAGTACTTC

j_call: TRBJ1-5
d_call: -
v_call: TRBV19
cdr3_aa: CASTVEGQPQHF
cdr3_nt: TGTGCCAGCACAGTGGAGGGTCAGCCCCAGCATTTT

j_call: TRBJ1-2
d_call: -
v_call: TRBV29-1
cdr3_aa: CSVILPSYGYTF
cdr3_nt: TGCAGCGTTATCCTCCCTTCCTATGGCTACACCTTC

j_call: TRBJ1-2
d_call: TRBD1
v_call: TRBV19
cdr3_aa: CASTTRDRALREDGYTF
cdr3_nt: TGTGCCAGTACCACACGGGACAGGGCCCTTCGGGAGGATGGCTACACCTTC

j_call: TRBJ2-3
d_call: -
v_call: TRBV7-2
cdr3_aa: CASSPGLSSTDTQYF
cdr3_nt: TGTGCCAGCAGCCCCGGACTGTCTAGCACAGATACGCAGTATTTT

j_call: TRBJ2-2
d_call: -
v_call: TRBV12-2
cdr3_aa: CASRFAYGSAGPNTGELFF
cdr3_nt: -

j_call: TRBJ2-7
d_call: TRBD2
v_call: TRBV13
cdr3_aa: CASSGLAGISYEQYF
cdr3_nt: TGTGCCAGCTCGGGACTAGCGGGGATTTCCTACGAGCAGTACTTC

j_call: TRBJ2-7
d_call: -
v_call: TRBV11-3
cdr3_aa: CASSLNMNSGEQYF
cdr3_nt: TGTGCCAGCAGCTTAAACATGAATAGCGGCGAGCAGTACTTC

j_call: TRBJ2-1
d_call: TRBD2
v_call: TRBV5-1
cdr3_aa: CASSGGASGGPWNNEQFF
cdr3_nt: TGCGCCAGCAGCGGGGGGGCTAGCGGGGGGCCGTGGAACAATGAGCAGTTCTTC

j_call: TRBJ1-2
d_call: -
v_call: TRBV11-3
cdr3_aa: CASSLVGGRDRGLYGYTF
cdr3_nt: TGTGCCAGCAGCTTAGTAGGGGGTCGAGATCGGGGCCTCTATGGCTACACCTTC

j_call: TRBJ2-5
d_call: -
v_call: TRBV6-6
cdr3_aa: CASSLKTGRETQYF
cdr3_nt: TGTGCCAGCAGTCTAAAGACAGGGAGGGAGACCCAGTACTTC

j_call: TRBJ2-7
d_call: TRBD2
v_call: TRBV5-1
cdr3_aa: CASSREGQGAHEQYF
cdr3_nt: TGCGCCAGCAGCAGGGAGGGTCAGGGCGCCCACGAGCAGTACTTC